This T cell receptor beta chain was sequenced during a study of cytomegalovirus exposure and HLA in healthy donors. The CDR3 is 15 residues long. Germline-derived CDR1 and CDR2 are SGHTA and FQGTGA. The V and J ends lost 5 bases and 0 bases respectively, with 11 bases between them. The PCR employed 60 Vbeta primers together with 13 Jbeta primers. The method was immunoSEQ multiplex PCR; TCRdb's version includes in-frame clones alone and lacks a portion of them. The sample consists of some 100,000 clones, less than 85% of them appearing once. The specimen sequenced was PBMCs. The chain recombines TRBV7-3 with TRBJ2-1; unclear D gene. The clonotype originates from a man aged 18 to 29 in good health and CMV-seronegative. CDR3 DNA sequence: TGTGCCAGCAGCCCCGGTTGGAGCTCCTACAATGAGCAGTTCTTC. It specifies CASSPGWSSYNEQFF. The full variable domain, completed using reference TRBV7-3 and TRBJ2-1, is GAGVSQTPSNKVTEKGKYVELRCDPISGHTALYWYRQSLGQGPEFLIYFQGTGAADDSGLPNDRFFAVRPEGSVSTLKIQRTERGDSAVYLCASSPGWSSYNEQFFGPGTRLTVL.